What follows are 9 T cell receptor beta chains derived from one specimen sequenced in a study of blood T cell repertoires in COVID-19. The assay was immunoSEQ multiplex PCR, and TCRdb's table has in-frame clones only and misses some. The sample includes some 90,000 clones, 70% to 85% of them seen just once. The sample comprised peripheral blood. The receptor set was obtained from a woman aged 60-75 years in a cohort sampled during active or convalescent COVID-19.

V usage is TRBV5-4 and J usage is TRBJ1-6; TRBD1 might be the D (6 bases). V was pared by 5 bases and J by 5 bases, with 17 bases between. Germline-derived CDR1 and CDR2 are SGHNT and YYREEE (reference sequence). The CDR3 loop spans 16 amino acids. The CDR3 region is CASRPGASGDNSPLHF. DNA of the CDR3: TGTGCCAGCAGACCAGGGGCGTCAGGGGATAATTCACCCCTCCACTTT.

The sample holds a few counts of this clone. The chain has TRBV19 and TRBJ1-6, with D maybe TRBD1 (6 bases). V shed 3 bases and J shed 8 bases, with 8 bases lying between them. From germline, CDR1 is LNHDA and CDR2 SQIVND (reference sequence). This CDR3 is 13 amino acids long. The CDR3 spells CASSMDSYSPLHF. CDR3 nucleotide sequence: TGTGCCAGTAGTATGGACAGTTATTCACCCCTCCACTTT.

J is TRBJ2-2 and V is TRBV5-1, with a weak D call TRBD1 (6 bases). Germline V gene data show CDR1 as SGHRS and CDR2 as YFSETQ. This CDR3 has 15 residues. V was pared by 4 bases and J by 5 bases, with 15 bases between. DNA of the CDR3: TGCGCCAGCAGCCCCCGACAGGCCGGGACCGGGGAGCTGTTTTTT. Its protein product is CASSPRQAGTGELFF.

This clone was detected a few times. The V gene is TRBV30, the J gene TRBJ1-6; TRBD1 matches at 8 bases. The CDR3 has 14 residues. The junction had 5 bases not matched to a gene; V was cut back by 4 bases and J by 6 bases. Per the germline V gene, CDR1 is GTSNPN and CDR2 is SVGIG (reference sequence). CDR3 DNA: TGTGCCTGGAATGGACAGGGCACTAATTCACCCCTCCACTTT. It codes for CAWNGQGTNSPLHF.

The V gene is TRBV9, the J gene TRBJ2-3; 7 bases are shared with TRBD2. The CDR3 sequence is 17 residues long. The germline V gene has CDR1 SGDLS and CDR2 YYNGEE. The V and J ends lost 1 base and 0 bases, in that order; junction bases with no gene match: 8. Here the CDR3 reads CASSVSFWGGSTDTQYF. Written as DNA, the CDR3 is TGTGCCAGCAGCGTATCCTTCTGGGGGGGAAGCACAGATACGCAGTATTTT.

This chain uses TRBV5-4 with TRBJ2-2, with TRBD2 matching over 12 bases. CDR3 length: 16 amino acids. Germline lookup yields CDR1 SGHNT and CDR2 YYREEE (reference sequence). V shed 6 bases, J shed 2 bases, and the junction held 5 bases outside the gene matches. For the CDR3, the DNA is TGTGCCAGCACCGGACTAGCGGGGCCTAACACCGGGGAGCTGTTTTTT. This encodes CASTGLAGPNTGELFF.

CDR3 region: CASGVSGTAYEQYF. CDR3 DNA sequence: TGTGCTAGTGGTGTATCCGGGACTGCCTACGAGCAGTACTTC. The V and J genes are TRBV12-5 and TRBJ2-7, with D possibly being TRBD2 (6 bases). Germline loops: CDR1 LGHNT, CDR2 FRNRAP. V was pared by 5 bases and J by 2 bases, with 13 bases between. The CDR3 length is 14 residues.

In this sample, this clone turned up once. The CDR3 nucleotides read TGTGCCAGCAGCCTTGGCGGGCTAGCCAAAAACATTCAGTACTTC. Its translation is CASSLGGLAKNIQYF. The chain couples TRBV14 to TRBJ2-4; the D gene is possibly TRBD2 (5 bases). Looked up from germline, CDR1 is SGHDN and CDR2 is FVKESK. This CDR3 has 15 amino acids. The ends were cut back, 4 bases at V and 0 bases at J, with 10 bases in the middle. Combining the CDR3 with reference TRBV14 and TRBJ2-4 gives the whole variable domain EAGVTQFPSHSVIEKGQTVTLRCDPISGHDNLYWYRRVMGKEIKFLLHFVKESKQDESGMPNNRFLAERTGGTYSTLKVQPAELEDSGVYFCASSLGGLAKNIQYFGAGTRLSVL.

This clone was observed once. The V and J genes are TRBV11-2 and TRBJ2-3, with 8 bases fitting TRBD2. There are 15 residues in the CDR3. V was clipped by 3 bases and J by 4 bases; unmatched bases: 6. The germline gives CDR1 SGHAT, CDR2 FQNNGV. This chain's CDR3 is CASSFQTSAADTQYF. The CDR3 coding sequence is TGTGCCAGCAGCTTCCAGACTAGCGCGGCAGATACGCAGTATTTT.